This paragraph covers one T cell receptor (beta chain) sequence. Its antigen is as yet unknown. The read terminates 3 residues before the CDR3 end, so the remaining end is supplied by the germline J gene. Germline CDR1 and CDR2: SGHTA and FQGNSA. This CDR3 has 12 residues. V was trimmed by 3 bases and J by 6 bases, leaving 9 bases between them. These data originate in a study of T cells in women clearing cervical HPV infection. For the study at large: Only a few women had HLA typing results available.

Each participant carried one incident cervical HPV16 infection only. Study conclusions and caveats: Cases carried less TRBV6-7 than controls: approximately 0.1% versus 0.16%. Cases and controls were distinguished at AUC around 0.87 by richness and V genes.

Repertoires were generated with immunoSEQ multiplex PCR, while TCRdb's copy carries only in-frame clones and drops some. The listing contains more than 20,000 clones. The sequencing sample was made of blood buffy coat. The sequence derives from a woman between 18 and 75 years old with a cervical HPV16 infection that either progressed to CIN3+ or cleared (not recorded which). This rearrangement joins TRBV7-2 to TRBJ2-7; a possible D gene is TRBD1 (6 bases). The chain's CDR3 is CASSLGATEQYF. The part of the CDR3 DNA that was read is TGTGCCAGCAGCTTGGGGGCCACCGAG.